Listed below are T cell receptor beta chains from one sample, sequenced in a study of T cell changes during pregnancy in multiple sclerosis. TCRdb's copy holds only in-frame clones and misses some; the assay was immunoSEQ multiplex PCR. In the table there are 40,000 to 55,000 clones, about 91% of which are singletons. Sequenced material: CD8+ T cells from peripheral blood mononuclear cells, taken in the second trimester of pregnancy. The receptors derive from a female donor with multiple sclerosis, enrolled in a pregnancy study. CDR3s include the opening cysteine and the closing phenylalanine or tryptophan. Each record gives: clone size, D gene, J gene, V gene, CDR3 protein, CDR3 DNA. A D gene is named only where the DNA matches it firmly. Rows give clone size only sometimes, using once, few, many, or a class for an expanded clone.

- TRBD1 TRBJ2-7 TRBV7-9 CASSLTGAYSYEQYF TGTGCCAGCAGCTTGACAGGGGCTTACTCCTACGAGCAGTACTTC
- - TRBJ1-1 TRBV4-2 CASSQDTGVEAFF TGTGCCAGCAGCCAAGATACGGGTGTTGAAGCTTTCTTT
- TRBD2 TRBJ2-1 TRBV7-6 CASSSLAGGHDNEQFF TGTGCCAGCAGCTCACTAGCGGGGGGCCACGACAATGAGCAGTTCTTC
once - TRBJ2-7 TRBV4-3 CASSQGQSSYEQYF TGCGCCAGCAGCCAAGGACAAAGCTCCTACGAGCAGTACTTC
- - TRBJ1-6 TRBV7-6 CASSLALSYNSPLHF TGTGCCAGCAGCTTAGCACTGTCTTATAATTCACCCCTCCACTTT
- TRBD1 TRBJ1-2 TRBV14 CASSPDRGPGYTF TGTGCCAGCAGCCCGGACAGGGGGCCTGGCTACACCTTC
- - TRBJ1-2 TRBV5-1 CASTAGQPNYGYTF TGCGCCAGCACCGCGGGGCAGCCCAACTATGGCTACACCTTC
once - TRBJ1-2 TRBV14 CASSQENGGYTF TGTGCCAGCAGCCAAGAGAACGGTGGCTACACCTTC
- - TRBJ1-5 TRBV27 CASSFQGPKQPQHF TGTGCCAGCAGTTTTCAGGGGCCCAAGCAGCCCCAGCATTTT
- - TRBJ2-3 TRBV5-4 CASSLDSASTDTQYF TGTGCCAGCAGCTTGGACAGTGCTAGCACAGATACGCAGTATTTT
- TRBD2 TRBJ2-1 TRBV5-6 CASSLGLADYNEQFF TGTGCCAGCAGCCTGGGACTAGCGGACTACAATGAGCAGTTCTTC
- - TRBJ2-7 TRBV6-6 CASSYEGVYEQYF TGTGCCAGCAGTTACGAGGGAGTCTACGAGCAGTACTTC
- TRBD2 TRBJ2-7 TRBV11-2 CASSPPTSGGEFRNEQYF TGTGCCAGCAGCCCTCCGACTAGCGGGGGGGAATTTCGCAACGAGCAGTACTTC
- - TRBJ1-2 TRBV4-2 CASSQDRAGEGNGYTF TGTGCCAGCAGCCAAGACCGGGCAGGCGAGGGTAATGGCTACACCTTC
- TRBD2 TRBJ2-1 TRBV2 CASRVLAGGPGNEQFF TGTGCCAGCAGAGTACTAGCGGGGGGGCCGGGGAATGAGCAGTTCTTC
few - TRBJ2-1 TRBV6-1 CASSEGGGSYNEQFF TGTGCCAGCAGTGAAGGAGGGGGCTCCTACAATGAGCAGTTCTTC
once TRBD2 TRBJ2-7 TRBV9 CASSVGGGGYEQYF TGTGCCAGCAGCGTAGGCGGGGGGGGCTACGAGCAGTACTTC
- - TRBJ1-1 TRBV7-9 CASSPGGEATEAFF TGTGCCAGCAGCCCGGGGGGTGAGGCCACTGAAGCTTTCTTT
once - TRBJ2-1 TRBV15 CATSAAYNEQFF TGTGCCACCTCCGCAGCCTACAATGAGCAGTTCTTC
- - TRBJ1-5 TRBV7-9 CASSSGFQPQHF TGTGCCAGCAGTTCAGGGTTTCAGCCCCAGCATTTT
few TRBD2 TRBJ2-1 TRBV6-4 CASSDVAGVNNEQFF TGTGCCAGCAGCGACGTAGCGGGGGTTAACAATGAGCAGTTCTTC
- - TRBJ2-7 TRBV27 CASSSLASPSYEQYF TGTGCCAGCAGTTCACTAGCTTCCCCTTCCTACGAGCAGTACTTC
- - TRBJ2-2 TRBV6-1 CASSRRPANTGELFF TGTGCCAGCAGTAGGAGGCCCGCGAACACCGGGGAGCTGTTTTTT
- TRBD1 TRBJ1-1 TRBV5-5 CASSPYRGVNTEAFF TGTGCCAGCAGCCCTTACAGGGGGGTGAACACTGAAGCTTTCTTT
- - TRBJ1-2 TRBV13 CASSLGPPHGYTF TGTGCCAGCAGCCTGGGGCCGCCGCATGGCTACACCTTC
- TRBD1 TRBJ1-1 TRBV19 CASSIKGTGGRTEAFF TGTGCCAGTAGTATAAAGGGGACAGGGGGCCGGACTGAAGCTTTCTTT
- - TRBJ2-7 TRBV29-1 CSVEEDRPDEQYF TGCAGCGTTGAGGAAGACAGACCCGACGAGCAGTACTTC
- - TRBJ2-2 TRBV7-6 CASSLGGNTGELFF TGTGCCAGCAGCTTAGGAGGGAACACCGGGGAGCTGTTTTTT
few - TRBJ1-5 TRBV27 CASSWDIYQPQHF TGTGCCAGCAGCTGGGACATATATCAGCCCCAGCATTTT
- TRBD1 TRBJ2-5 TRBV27 CASRRTGGQQETQYF TGTGCCAGCAGACGGACAGGGGGTCAACAAGAGACCCAGTACTTC
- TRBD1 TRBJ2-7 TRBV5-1 CASSPGDRGIEQYF TGCGCCAGCAGCCCAGGGGACAGGGGTATCGAGCAGTACTTC
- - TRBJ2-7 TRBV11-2 CASSLEGLGDEQYF TGTGCCAGCAGCTTAGAGGGACTGGGGGACGAGCAGTACTTC